These 22 T cell receptor beta chains originate from one sample sequenced in a study of shared clonotypes between healthy human individuals. TCRdb's table, derived via immunoSEQ multiplex PCR, lists solely in-frame clones and lacks some. The sample lists about 2.4 million clones; 93% were seen once. Sequencing used naive CD4+ T cells from PBMCs. Subset indicated: CD45RA+ positively selected. The source of these receptors is a man between 18 and 29 years old in good health. Some clones in this sample may be carry-over from other donors' samples.

The chain uses TRBV6-5 and TRBJ2-3; no clear D gene. Per the germline V gene, CDR1 is MNHEY and CDR2 is SVGAGI. The V end was cut by 7 bases, the J end by 0 bases, with 14 bases between. This CDR3 is built from 15 residues. The CDR3: CASIPSYPSTDTQYF. The CDR3 bases are TGTGCCAGCATCCCCTCCTACCCTAGCACAGATACGCAGTATTTT.

The chain couples TRBV5-1 to TRBJ1-2; no clear D gene. The CDR3 extends over 15 amino acids. V was cut by 5 bases and J by 7 bases, with 21 bases left in between. Germline V gene sequence: CDR1 SGHRS, CDR2 YFSETQ. As DNA, the CDR3 is TGCGCCAGCAGGCAGAATTCCGGGCCGAGCTCTGGCTACACCTTC. Protein: CASRQNSGPSSGYTF. Full variable domain (missing parts from reference TRBV5-1 and TRBJ1-2): KAGVTQTPRYLIKTRGQQVTLSCSPISGHRSVSWYQQTPGQGLQFLFEYFSETQRNKGNFPGRFSGRQFSNSRSEMNVSTLELGDSALYLCASRQNSGPSSGYTFGSGTRLTVV.

This sequence joins TRBV7-9 and TRBJ1-2, with D maybe TRBD1 (5 bases). The CDR3 sequence is 12 residues long. Per germline, CDR1 SEHNR and CDR2 FQNEAQ (reference sequence). V shed 5 bases and J shed 4 bases, with 8 bases lying between them. CDR3 region: CASSGRGYGYTF. CDR3 DNA: TGTGCCAGCAGCGGTAGGGGCTATGGCTACACCTTC.

This chain connects TRBV10-3 to TRBJ2-7, with D perhaps given as TRBD1 or TRBD2 (5 bases each). The CDR3 extends over 17 amino acids. Trimming removed 8 bases at V and 6 bases at J, with 29 bases between. Germline assignment: CDR1 ENHRY and CDR2 SYGVKD. CDR3 residues: CAIGTRRGADEAGEQYF. CDR3 coding DNA: TGTGCCATCGGGACCCGAAGAGGGGCGGATGAGGCAGGCGAGCAGTACTTC.

As for this clone: The same CDR3 can be traced to other DNA sequences in this sample. V is TRBV7-2 and J is TRBJ2-1; TRBD2 is a possible D gene (5 bases). V lost 3 bases and J lost 4, with 13 bases in between. The CDR3 loop spans 15 amino acids. Germline values: CDR1 SGHTA, CDR2 FQGNSA. Here the CDR3 reads CASSLRGLGYNEQFF. The CDR3 DNA reads as TGTGCCAGCAGCTTGAGAGGGTTGGGTTACAATGAGCAGTTCTTC.

CDR3 in amino acids: CASSSPQGFGNTIYF. The CDR3 DNA reads as TGTGCCAGCAGCTCCCCACAGGGGTTTGGAAACACCATATATTTT. The V and J genes are TRBV7-9 and TRBJ1-3; TRBD1 matches 7 bases. CDR3 length: 15 amino acids. The V segment lost 4 bases and the J segment 3 bases; nucleotides outside the gene matches: 6. Germline CDR1 SEHNR, CDR2 FQNEAQ (reference sequence). Combining the CDR3 with reference TRBV7-9 and TRBJ1-3 gives the whole variable domain DTGVSQNPRHKITKRGQNVTFRCDPISEHNRLYWYRQTLGQGPEFLTYFQNEAQLEKSRLLSDRFSAERPKGSFSTLEIQRTEQGDSAMYLCASSSPQGFGNTIYFGEGSWLTVV.

This clone has a single count. The chain links TRBV5-1 to TRBJ2-2; D is possibly TRBD2 (5 bases). The germline gives CDR1 SGHRS, CDR2 YFSETQ. The CDR3 runs to 13 residues. V lost 3 bases, J lost 6 bases, and 9 bases lay in between. In DNA form, the CDR3 reads TGCGCCAGCAGCTCGGAGGCCCCCGGGGAGCTGTTTTTT. Translated: CASSSEAPGELFF.

This clone came up once. Other DNA sequences in this sample translate to the same CDR3. This sequence joins TRBV2 and TRBJ1-5; D call uncertain. CDR1 is SNHLY, CDR2 FYNNEI, per germline. The CDR3 length is 13 residues. V was shortened by 6 bases and J by 4 bases, with 10 bases between the two germline ends. The CDR3 DNA sequence: TGTGCCAGCAGCCCGGATGGAAATCAGCCCCAGCATTTT. This sequence encodes CASSPDGNQPQHF.

To note about this clone: The sample carries other DNA sequences with the same CDR3. The chain has TRBV5-6 and TRBJ2-4; unclear D gene. There are 15 residues in the CDR3. Germline V gene sequence: CDR1 SGHDT, CDR2 YYEEEE. V was shortened by 5 bases and J by 1 base, with 13 bases between the two germline ends. CDR3 nucleotide sequence: TGTGCCAGCAGTTCAGGAAAAGGGGCCAAAAACATTCAGTACTTC. This codes for CASSSGKGAKNIQYF.

V is TRBV6-5 and J is TRBJ2-1; 10 bases agree with TRBD2. Germline V gene data show CDR1 as MNHEY and CDR2 as SVGAGI. The CDR3 extends over 13 amino acids. With V trimmed by 6 bases and J by 9 bases, 5 bases remained unmatched. The CDR3 is CASSRTSGTEQFF. The CDR3, as DNA: TGTGCCAGCAGCCGGACTAGCGGAACTGAGCAGTTCTTC.

The chain couples TRBV5-4 to TRBJ2-7; TRBD2 matches at 16 bases. CDR1 is SGHNT, CDR2 YYREEE, per germline (reference sequence). V lost 3 bases, J lost 1 base, and 4 bases stayed unmatched. The CDR3 has 17 amino acids. The CDR3 protein is CASSWGLAGGPSYEQYF. CDR3 DNA: TGTGCCAGCAGCTGGGGACTAGCGGGAGGGCCGTCCTACGAGCAGTACTTC.

This chain links TRBV7-9 with TRBJ1-4; D gene unclear. The CDR3 has 15 residues. Germline V gives CDR1 SEHNR, CDR2 FQNEAQ (reference sequence). V was trimmed by 4 bases and J by 8 bases, leaving 17 bases between them. The CDR3 nucleotides read TGTGCCAGCAGCTCCCAAATGGCCGTCTCGGAAAAACTGTTTTTT. This sequence encodes CASSSQMAVSEKLFF.

This rearrangement joins TRBV7-9 to TRBJ2-3, with D possibly called TRBD1 or TRBD2 (6 bases each). CDR3 length: 15 residues. Germline values: CDR1 SEHNR, CDR2 FQNEAQ (reference sequence). Trimming took off 8 bases at V and 0 bases at J, with 15 bases between the two ends. CDR3: CASGGRGTSTDTQYF. The CDR3 DNA reads TGTGCCAGCGGGGGGCGGGGAACTAGCACAGATACGCAGTATTTT.

This rearrangement joins TRBV5-8 to TRBJ1-1; possibly TRBD1 for D (5 bases). The CDR3 has 13 residues. CDR1 and CDR2 (germline): SGHTS, YDEGEE. The ends were cut back, 4 bases at V and 7 bases at J, with 14 bases in the middle. The CDR3, as DNA: TGTGCCAGCAGCGGGGGACCGGGTCTTGAAGCTTTCTTT. It is translated as CASSGGPGLEAFF.

This chain links TRBV13 with TRBJ2-7, with 8 bases matching TRBD2. Looked up from germline, CDR1 is PRHDT and CDR2 is FYEKMQ (reference sequence). CDR3 length: 14 residues. With 6 bases clipped from V and 4 bases from J, the junction kept 8 bases outside the gene matches. DNA for the CDR3: TGTGCCAGCAGTCCTGGACTAGCAGGTTACGAGCAGTACTTC. Its translation is CASSPGLAGYEQYF.

The chain joins TRBV5-1 to TRBJ2-2; D may be TRBD2 (5 bases). The V gene lost 5 bases and the J gene lost 2 bases, with 16 bases spanning the gap. This CDR3 is 16 amino acids long. Germline assignment: CDR1 SGHRS and CDR2 YFSETQ. The CDR3 bases are TGCGCCAGCAGTCCACTCCTCGGGGTCAACACCGGGGAGCTGTTTTTT. Its protein product is CASSPLLGVNTGELFF.

This rearrangement joins TRBV2 to TRBJ2-5; no reliable D call. CDR3 length: 12 amino acids. With 7 bases removed from V and 2 bases from J, the gap between germline ends came to 8 bases. Germline V gene sequence: CDR1 SNHLY, CDR2 FYNNEI. The CDR3 spells CASKSYQETQYF. The DNA of the CDR3 is TGTGCCAGCAAGTCTTATCAAGAGACCCAGTACTTC.

This rearrangement joins TRBV5-1 to TRBJ1-1; 9 positions match TRBD1. This CDR3 has 17 amino acids. Germline V CDR1 and CDR2: SGHRS, YFSETQ. With V trimmed by 1 base and J by 7 bases, 14 bases remained unmatched. CDR3 DNA sequence: TGCGCCAGCAGCTTGTCGATGGGACAGGGAAGGGTGGGTGAAGCTTTCTTT. Its translation is CASSLSMGQGRVGEAFF.

The chain joins TRBV13 to TRBJ1-2; D call uncertain. The germline gives CDR1 PRHDT, CDR2 FYEKMQ (reference sequence). Deletions cut 2 bases from V and 14 bases from J, with 21 bases between. There are 14 residues in the CDR3. The CDR3 reads CASSLNRVPSWKTF. CDR3 bases: TGTGCCAGCAGCTTAAATCGGGTACCCTCCTGGAAAACCTTC.

This clone was seen once. The chain uses TRBV19 and TRBJ1-1, with D possibly being TRBD1 (5 bases). Trimming shortened V by 2 bases and J by 3 bases, and 10 bases separated the two germline ends. CDR3 length: 14 amino acids. From germline, CDR1 is LNHDA and CDR2 SQIVND (reference sequence). CDR3: CASSIRRAYTEAFF. The CDR3, as DNA: TGTGCCAGTAGTATACGCAGGGCTTACACTGAAGCTTTCTTT.

The rearrangement links TRBV27 to TRBJ2-2; 10 bases map to TRBD1. Germline V gene sequence: CDR1 MNHEY, CDR2 SMNVEV (reference sequence). With V trimmed by 9 bases and J by 4 bases, 8 bases remained unmatched. The CDR3 is 15 amino acids. CDR3 DNA: TGTGCCAGTTCTCGGACAGGGGGTATCACCGGGGAGCTGTTTTTT. Residues: CASSRTGGITGELFF.

The chain couples TRBV12-5 to TRBJ2-7, with 7 bases that match TRBD1. The CDR3 loop spans 13 amino acids. Looked up from germline, CDR1 is LGHNT and CDR2 is FRNRAP. J lost 5 bases, V lost 4 bases, and 5 bases had no gene match. CDR3 region: CASGSSTGHEQYF. The CDR3 DNA sequence: TGTGCTAGTGGTTCCTCGACAGGGCACGAGCAGTACTTC. Full variable domain (outside the CDR3, taken from reference TRBV12-5 and TRBJ2-7): DARVTQTPRHKVTEMGQEVTMRCQPILGHNTVFWYRQTMMQGLELLAYFRNRAPLDDSGMPKDRFSAEMPDATLATLKIQPSEPRDSAVYFCASGSSTGHEQYFGPGTRLTVT.